The 25 T cell receptor beta chains below all came from one sample that was sequenced in a study of blood T cell repertoires in COVID-19. Libraries were prepared by immunoSEQ multiplex PCR; TCRdb keeps only in-frame clonotypes and omits some of them. Among 150,000 to 200,000 clones listed, roughly 80% were seen once. The sequenced sample consisted of PBMCs or T cells enriched from blood (not recorded which). The source is a man aged 45-60 years who had recovered from COVID-19.

The chain recombines TRBV2 with TRBJ1-5, with D possibly TRBD1 on 5 matching bases. The germline V gene encodes CDR1 SNHLY and CDR2 FYNNEI. The CDR3 has 13 amino acids. V shed 6 bases and J shed 4 bases, with 10 bases lying between them. As DNA, the CDR3 is TGTGCCAGCAGGAGGACACCTAATCAGCCCCAGCATTTT. Protein sequence: CASRRTPNQPQHF.

V gene TRBV29-1 combines with J gene TRBJ2-3; D is perhaps TRBD1 (5 bases). The germline CDR1 and CDR2 sequences are SQVTM and ANQGSEA. The CDR3 length is 12 residues. V lost 4 bases to trimming and J lost 2 bases, with 7 bases between them. This CDR3 reads CSVGQFTDTQYF. The DNA of the CDR3 is TGCAGCGTTGGACAGTTCACAGATACGCAGTATTTT.

The rearrangement joins TRBV28 to TRBJ2-7; D might be TRBD2 (6 bases). This CDR3 is built from 16 residues. V lost 2 bases and J 3 bases, leaving 17 bases between the germline ends. Germline V gene lookup returns CDR1 MDHEN and CDR2 SYDVKM. In DNA, the CDR3 is TGTGCCAGCAGTTTAGGGGGTAGCGGAAGGGGCTACGAGCAGTACTTC. Protein: CASSLGGSGRGYEQYF.

J is TRBJ2-7 and V is TRBV5-1; 8 bases match TRBD1. V lost 4 bases and J lost 3; bases outside the gene matches: 3. The CDR3 is 13 residues long. Germline V gene lookup returns CDR1 SGHRS and CDR2 YFSETQ. CDR3 in amino acids: CASSGGQGYEQYF. The CDR3 nucleotides read TGCGCCAGCAGCGGCGGACAGGGCTACGAGCAGTACTTC.

This CDR3 reads CASRFRLAGAGETQYF. Here the CDR3 DNA reads TGTGCAAGTCGCTTTAGACTAGCGGGAGCGGGAGAGACCCAGTACTTC. The chain combines TRBV12-2 with TRBJ2-5; TRBD2, the table's D call, was not compared with the DNA. TRBV12-2 is described as a pseudogene. The length of the CDR3 is 16 residues.

This chain links TRBV27 with TRBJ2-7; D is uncertain. There are 12 residues in the CDR3. V lost 10 bases and J lost 0, with 10 bases in between. Germline V gene data show CDR1 as MNHEY and CDR2 as SMNVEV (reference sequence). CDR3 sequence: CATFSSSYEQYF. The CDR3 coding sequence is TGTGCCACCTTTTCCAGCTCCTACGAGCAGTACTTC.

This clone was counted between two and nine times. The V call is TRBV11-2, the J call TRBJ1-5, with 7 bases fitting TRBD1. Trimming removed 5 bases from V and 6 bases from J; junction bases left unmatched: 4. The CDR3 totals 13 residues. CDR1 and CDR2 (germline): SGHAT, FQNNGV. The CDR3 DNA is TGTGCCAGCAGCACCAACAGGGGTCAGCCCCAGCATTTT. Encoded protein: CASSTNRGQPQHF.

This chain links TRBV25-1 with TRBJ1-2; TRBD1 might be the D (6 bases). Germline V lookup: CDR1 MGHDK, CDR2 SYGVNS. V dropped 6 bases and J dropped 2 bases, with 13 bases sitting between them. The CDR3 contains 14 residues. The CDR3 loop reads CASREAGQNYGYTF. The CDR3 bases are TGTGCCAGCAGGGAGGCCGGACAGAACTATGGCTACACCTTC.

This chain uses TRBV20-1 with TRBJ2-5, with D possibly being TRBD2 (5 bases). Trimming cost V 6 bases and J 2 bases, with 19 bases left between them. Germline assignment: CDR1 DFQATT and CDR2 SNEGSKA (reference sequence). The CDR3 runs 15 residues. CDR3 residues: CSASEVASLQETQYF. CDR3 DNA sequence: TGCAGTGCCAGTGAGGTGGCTAGCTTACAAGAGACCCAGTACTTC.

The chain couples TRBV7-6 to TRBJ1-1, with D maybe TRBD1 (6 bases). Germline lookup yields CDR1 SGHVS and CDR2 FNYEAQ. The CDR3 loop spans 14 amino acids. Between the trimmed V and J ends, which lost 8 bases and 0 bases, there was a span of 13 bases. The CDR3 DNA reads as TGTGCCAGCCAAAGGGGGAACCTGAACACTGAAGCTTTCTTT. Amino acids: CASQRGNLNTEAFF.

The J gene is TRBJ2-2, the V gene TRBV19, with 9 bases lining up with TRBD1. J lost 7 bases, V lost 9 bases, and 12 bases had no gene match. Looked up from germline, CDR1 is LNHDA and CDR2 is SQIVND (reference sequence). The CDR3 runs to 15 residues. The CDR3, as DNA: TGTGCCAGCAGACGGAAGACAGGGGGAATCGGGGAGCTGTTTTTT. It specifies CASRRKTGGIGELFF.

V and J are TRBV27 and TRBJ1-6, with TRBD1 matching 9 bases. This CDR3 spans 14 amino acids. V lost 9 bases and J lost 10; bases outside the gene matches: 10. Looked up from germline, CDR1 is MNHEY and CDR2 is SMNVEV (reference sequence). Here the CDR3 reads CASYPGTGSSPLHF. CDR3 in DNA: TGTGCCAGTTACCCCGGGACAGGGTCATCACCCCTCCACTTT.

J is TRBJ2-2 and V is TRBV27; D is uncertain. Germline V gene sequence: CDR1 MNHEY, CDR2 SMNVEV (reference sequence). This CDR3 is 16 amino acids long. Between the trimmed V and J ends, which lost 3 bases and 0 bases, there was a span of 11 bases. As DNA, the CDR3 is TGTGCCAGCAGTTTTGTCGGGTCACCGAACACCGGGGAGCTGTTTTTT. Translated, it gives CASSFVGSPNTGELFF.

This rearrangement joins TRBV2 to TRBJ2-2; 7 bases align to TRBD2. After removal of 8 bases from V and 6 bases from J, the junction contained 9 bases not matched to a gene. The CDR3 runs 14 residues. The germline V gene has CDR1 SNHLY and CDR2 FYNNEI. CDR3 amino acids: CASALKGLAGELFF. CDR3 nucleotides: TGTGCCAGCGCACTAAAAGGACTAGCCGGGGAGCTGTTTTTT.

As DNA, the CDR3 is TGTGCCAGCAGCTTAGGGGGGGGGCGTCCCTACGAGCAGTACTTC. It is translated as CASSLGGGRPYEQYF. V is TRBV11-2 and J is TRBJ2-7, with D possibly being TRBD2 (7 bases). Germline V gives CDR1 SGHAT, CDR2 FQNNGV. The ends were cut back, 1 base at V and 2 bases at J, with 12 bases in the middle. There are 15 residues in the CDR3.

The V call is TRBV28, the J call TRBJ2-7; 12 nucleotides line up with TRBD2. Trimming removed 10 bases from V and 7 bases from J; junction bases left unmatched: 5. The CDR3 spans 12 residues. The germline V gene encodes CDR1 MDHEN and CDR2 SYDVKM. The CDR3 reads CATSGGALEQYF. In nucleotides, the CDR3 is TGTGCCACTAGCGGGGGGGCCTTGGAGCAGTACTTC. The whole variable domain, filled in from reference TRBV28 and TRBJ2-7, reads DVKVTQSSRYLVKRTGEKVFLECVQDMDHENMFWYRQDPGLGLRLIYFSYDVKMKEKGDIPEGYSVSREKKERFSLILESASTNQTSMYLCATSGGALEQYFGPGTRLTVT.

V is TRBV27 and J is TRBJ2-2, with 7 bases identical to TRBD1. The CDR3 is made up of 16 amino acids. V lost 1 base and J lost 5; bases outside the gene matches: 7. Germline assignment: CDR1 MNHEY and CDR2 SMNVEV (reference sequence). The CDR3 DNA follows: TGTGCCAGCAGTTTATTTGCAGGGGGAAGGACCGGGGAGCTGTTTTTT. It yields the protein CASSLFAGGRTGELFF.

About this clone itself: Other nucleotide sequences from this sample produce the same CDR3. This chain uses TRBV15 with TRBJ1-2; maybe TRBD1 (6 bases). Germline V CDR1 and CDR2: LNHNV, YYDKDF (reference sequence). The CDR3 extends over 14 amino acids. V was shortened by 0 bases and J by 2 bases, with 7 bases between the two germline ends. Here the CDR3 reads CATSRDRGNYGYTF. CDR3 DNA sequence: TGTGCCACCAGCAGAGACAGGGGAAACTATGGCTACACCTTC.

This clone showed up just once. The chain uses TRBV18 and TRBJ2-7, with TRBD2 matching over 8 bases. The CDR3 has 15 residues. After removal of 4 bases from V and 3 bases from J, the junction contained 8 bases not matched to a gene. Germline CDR1 KGHSH, CDR2 LQKENI. CDR3 loop: CASSQTLAEYYEQYF. The CDR3 DNA reads TGTGCCAGCTCACAGACACTAGCGGAGTACTACGAGCAGTACTTC.

This clone was detected a few times. J is TRBJ2-1 and V is TRBV7-3; 7 bases map to TRBD2. The CDR3 has 14 residues. Germline V gives CDR1 SGHTA, CDR2 FQGTGA. The V segment lost 5 bases and the J segment 3 bases; nucleotides outside the gene matches: 4. For the CDR3, the DNA is TGTGCCAGCAGCCCAAGCGGGAACTACAATGAGCAGTTCTTC. Its translation: CASSPSGNYNEQFF.

This chain joins TRBV19 and TRBJ1-3; D not resolved. Germline loops: CDR1 LNHDA, CDR2 SQIVND (reference sequence). This CDR3 has 15 residues. Between the trimmed V and J ends, which lost 3 bases and 0 bases, there was a span of 9 bases. CDR3: CASSISLSSGNTIYF. The CDR3 bases are TGTGCCAGTAGTATCTCCCTGAGCTCTGGAAACACCATATATTTT.

The chain joins TRBV12-3 or TRBV12-4 to TRBJ1-1; D remains unclear. The CDR3 has 12 amino acids. Between the trimmed V and J ends, which lost 5 bases and 11 bases, there was a span of 15 bases. This CDR3 reads CASSQPRRRAFF. The CDR3 nucleotides read TGTGCCAGCAGTCAACCACGTCGGAGGGCTTTCTTT.

This chain links TRBV11-1 with TRBJ2-1; TRBD1 might be the D (6 bases). The CDR3 length is 16 residues. Germline CDR1 SGHAT, CDR2 FQDESV (reference sequence). The V gene lost 5 bases and the J gene lost 4 bases, with 18 bases spanning the gap. CDR3 DNA sequence: TGTGCCAGCAGCCGAAGGTCACAGGGATCGTACAATGAGCAGTTCTTC. The encoded protein is CASSRRSQGSYNEQFF. The full variable domain, in which reference TRBV11-1 and TRBJ2-1 provide the parts outside the CDR3, is EAEVAQSPRYKITEKSQAVAFWCDPISGHATLYWYRQILGQGPELLVQFQDESVVDDSQLPKDRFSAERLKGVDSTLKIQPAELGDSAMYLCASSRRSQGSYNEQFFGPGTRLTVL.

J is TRBJ2-1 and V is TRBV7-2; the match to TRBD2 covers 8 bases. Germline V gives CDR1 SGHTA, CDR2 FQGNSA. J gave up 2 bases and V 3 bases, and 9 bases lay outside the gene matches. This CDR3 region has 17 residues. The CDR3 reads CASSFRRGLGPYNEQFF. CDR3 DNA sequence: TGTGCCAGCAGCTTCCGACGGGGACTAGGCCCCTACAATGAGCAGTTCTTC.

The V gene is TRBV18, the J gene TRBJ1-5; TRBD1 matches 9 bases. Looked up from germline, CDR1 is KGHSH and CDR2 is LQKENI. The CDR3 has 16 amino acids. With V trimmed by 0 bases and J by 6 bases, 6 bases remained unmatched. This CDR3 is CASSPPGQGLGQPQHF. CDR3 bases: TGTGCCAGCTCACCACCGGGACAGGGTTTGGGTCAGCCCCAGCATTTT.